This record concerns one T cell receptor (beta chain) sequence. The clone's antigen remains unknown. Per-base quality was not reported, and no clone a single base away is much larger than it. These data originate in a study of cytomegalovirus exposure and HLA in healthy donors (dated by TCRdb to 2016 to 2017). For the study in its entirety: An earlier analysis of 587 of the donors reported approximately 300 Gb of sequence data and 117 million unique TCR beta sequences obtained from around 170 million T cells. An early release covering about 600 HLA-typed donors comprised about 320 gigabases of sequencing data and around 86 million unique TCR sequences. Of the approximately 400 genotyped donors, about 80% fell in the genetic ancestry cluster associated with self-reported Caucasian donors. The aim of the study was to test whether cataloging public T cell receptors could identify signatures of past pathogen exposure. The study profiled the T cell repertoires of under 850 subjects by immunosequencing and related them to cytomegalovirus serostatus. A separate validation cohort of about 110 different subjects was used in addition to the 666-subject first cohort. To predict cytomegalovirus infection status, the study combined high-throughput TCR immunosequencing, statistical association of individual TCRs with disease status, and machine learning. In a later analysis, previously published TCR beta repertoires from about 640 donors were re-analyzed and high-resolution HLA genotyping was added so that TCR occurrence patterns could be studied. In the later analysis, no new phenotypic data were used to find candidate immune exposures; instead, reliance was placed on TCR beta sequences and their occurrence across donors. An earlier analysis of roughly 600 of the donors used high-throughput TCR beta sequencing to judge whether each TCR beta V gene segment behaved as functional or pseudogenic. Donor age, sex, ethnicity and CMV serostatus were compiled alongside the repertoire data. Genome-wide SNP genotypes for about 65% of the 666 donors were used in a later genetic analysis, which treated that subset as a discovery cohort. All discovery cohort repertoires had been generated using a single sequencing platform. Class I and class II HLA loci were covered by the typing at four-digit resolution. The number of typed donors differed by locus: 629-630 for A, B, C, DRB1 and DQB1; some 540 for DQA1; fewer than 610 for DPA1; and about 450 for DPB1. Four to six DR-DQ haplotypes were handled as single units for association and clustering because linkage in the cohort was strong. Across under 500 genotyped donors of the cohort, an average of about 250,000 unique TCR beta nucleotide sequences per donor were sequenced, and roughly a sixth of those sequences were non-productive. The paper as a whole reports these results and caveats: A later analysis found that TCR association rates varied across HLA loci, with DRB1 alleles showing the most associated TCRs and HLA-C alleles the fewest. In this cohort, only TCR beta chains were sequenced, and detectable features were limited by the absence of alpha or paired-chain data. In vitro tests confirmed that a few of the cytomegalovirus-associated TCR beta chains recognize cytomegalovirus antigens. A later analysis associated about 17,000 TCR beta sequences with specific HLA alleles at a false discovery rate of 0.05. Some IMGT-functional V segments, including TRBV6-2 and TRBV6-3, could not be distinguished by the 87-base-pair reads and were therefore excluded. The classifier was reported to diagnose cytomegalovirus status with high specificity and sensitivity in both the original and validation cohorts. Because counts were too low, approximately 15 rarely observed V segments, including chromosome 9 orphons, were excluded from the earlier analysis of 587 of the donors. A cluster of highly shared sequence variants was judged likely to represent a technical artifact of the sequencing pipeline. Broadly in line with IMGT annotations, most TCR beta V segments showed up in productive rearrangements about 87% or about 30% of the time in an earlier analysis of around 600 of the donors. An association between a missense DCLRE1C variant and V-gene and J-gene trimming of TCR beta chains was found in a later genetic analysis and replicated in an independent cohort. HLA typing was unavailable for some donors at each locus, so association tests used only the typed subset. Most TCR sequences were observed very rarely across donors, whereas some public TCRs were present in many individuals. In the study, approximately 160 TCR beta chains were listed as associated with cytomegalovirus. A further reported finding was that TCR beta sequences accurately predicted the HLA-A and HLA-B alleles for most subjects in the first cohort. Presence/absence analyses assumed roughly uniform sequencing depth across donors, an assumption that may not hold. Compared with equally common non-associated chains, HLA-associated TCR beta chains in a later analysis were more clonally expanded and had lower generation probabilities. In a later analysis, most CMV-associated TCR beta chains were found to appear HLA-restricted, with HLA associations seemingly driven largely by CMV exposure. Correlated functional status among segregating V segments might be attributable to linkage disequilibrium, but an unknown experimental factor could not be ruled out. It was suggested by the authors that the approach could potentially be generalized to other disease states and immunological phenotypes. A later analysis reported that several top co-occurrence clusters appeared linked to parvovirus B19, influenza, CMV and Epstein-Barr virus. A later genetic analysis reported fewer N-insertions in productive TCRs among donors in an Asian-associated ancestry cluster than the roughly 620-donor mean. When HLA alleles, especially DR and DQ, strongly co-occurred, attributing TCR associations to individual alleles was difficult. For the cohort, immune exposure information was limited to CMV serostatus.

Receptor libraries were prepared by the immunoSEQ multiplex PCR assay. For the multiplex PCR, a mixture combining 60 forward primers for TCR Vbeta segments and 13 reverse primers for TCR Jbeta segments was used. The CDR3 region of rearranged TCR beta genes was amplified from genomic DNA with a multiplex PCR assay. Amplified TCR beta libraries were sequenced as 87-base-pair reads on the Illumina HiSeq System. The study's own analysis went as follows. In a later analysis, tens of millions of unique TCR beta chains were counted across the 500 to 700 repertoires, and roughly 11 million of these chains were shared by at least two donors. Raw reads were error-corrected and collapsed into unique sequences by a nearest-neighbor algorithm in which closely related sequences were merged to remove PCR and sequencing errors. CDR3 sequences were aligned to IMGT reference sequences to assign V, D and J gene segments. For a sequence to be retained, a match of at least six nucleotides was required to both a V gene segment and a J gene segment. Rearrangements were called productive when the CDR3 lacked stop codons and stayed in frame with V and J; all others were non-productive. Following IMGT convention, CDR3 was defined as the stretch from the second conserved V-encoded cysteine up to the conserved J-encoded phenylalanine. In an earlier analysis of some 550 of the donors, sequences lacking an unambiguous match to a single V gene segment were excluded. An earlier analysis of 587 of the donors classified V segments as functional when productive rearrangements were above 56.7% and as segregating when the standard deviation between donors was above 5%. A statistical classification framework was built for diagnosing cytomegalovirus status from the catalog of TCR beta chain sequences. A later analysis assigned V and J genes by comparing TCR nucleotide sequences with IMGT/GENE-DB human TR gene sequences. A later analysis assigned CDR3 sequences and most-parsimonious VDJ recombination scenarios with the TCRdist pipeline. In a later analysis, each TCR beta chain was defined by its CDR3 amino acid sequence together with its V-gene family, and reads lacking a unique V-gene family were excluded. A later analysis removed 550 to 650 highly shared, low-generation-probability nucleotide sequences to deal with suspected cross-contamination and a sequencing artifact. For each public chain, a later analysis derived a clonal expansion index from normalized ranks of inferred template counts within each repertoire. Generation probabilities in a later analysis came from a VDJ recombination model fitted to out-of-frame rearrangements, and those results were checked against IGoR. Hypergeometric tests were used in a later analysis to score TCR-TCR, TCR-HLA and TCR-CMV co-occurrence, with a repertoire-size bias correction applied to the TCR pairs. To estimate false discovery rates, a later analysis permuted the HLA or CMV assignments 20 times. In a later analysis, co-occurring TCRs were grouped with DBSCAN, and TCRdist sequence similarity was added when clustering was performed within HLA-allele-positive subsets. Repertoires with fewer than 30,000 or more than 120,000 public chains were left out of co-occurrence clustering, as were a handful of repertoires with anomalous nucleotide sharing. In TCRdb, the immuneACCESS table is reduced to in-frame sequences with V and J assigned. These tables do not hold every clone; where another copy was compared, an unresolved V gene accounts for under half, and the others remain unexplained. V, J and clone size reflect that table, while D and trimming were determined from the DNA. The sample table holds 120,000 to 150,000 clones, of which 70% to 85% were seen once. The ten largest clones take up roughly 8.8% of the sample.

Trimming at the junction amounts to 5 bases on V and 2 bases on J, and the germline ends lie 13 bases apart. Counted from cysteine to phenylalanine, this CDR3 has 14 amino acids. Kept here is only the CDR3 DNA, which spans 42 bases and is read in frame from base 1. The germline V gene sets CDR1 to MNHNS and CDR2 to SASEGT. The cohort was made up of approximately 670 healthy bone marrow donors. At the time of sampling, every cohort member was nominally healthy, though immune exposures that went unrecorded were likely present. The donor tested CMV seropositive and was one of the 289 seropositive cohort members. A peripheral blood sample was collected from each donor, and TCR beta sequencing was performed on peripheral blood mononuclear cells. The Qiagen DNeasy Blood Extraction Kit was used to extract genomic DNA from the blood cell samples.

What was sequenced was PBMCs. The chain is assembled from TRBV6-1 and TRBJ2-7; possibly the D gene is TRBD1, per 6 matching bases. This TCR came from a woman in her 50s in good health and CMV-seropositive. The CDR3: CASSRDRPTYEQYF. The nucleotides read TGTGCCAGCAGTCGCGACAGGCCAACCTACGAGCAGTACTTC.